This TCR beta chain is from a study of blood T cell repertoires in COVID-19. Original data processing: Scientists estimated how many nucleated cells there were by amplifying reference gene primers. The assay was immunoSEQ multiplex PCR, and TCRdb's table has in-frame clones only and misses some. V and J calls and clone size follow that table, whereas D and trimming were derived from the DNA. The sample contains more than 200,000 clones, 70% to 85% of which appear only once. The CDR3 loop spans 14 amino acids. With V trimmed by 5 bases and J by 2 bases, 5 bases remained unmatched. Per the germline V gene, CDR1 is SGHDT and CDR2 is YYEEEE. Membership in each cohort depended on participant-reported clinical history.

The sequenced material came from PBMCs or T cells enriched from blood (not recorded which). The chain employs TRBV5-6 and TRBJ2-7; 9 nucleotides match TRBD1. The origin of this receptor is a man in his sixties who had recovered from COVID-19. The CDR3 protein is CASRTGGRPYEQYF. DNA for the CDR3: TGTGCCAGCAGAACAGGGGGCAGACCCTACGAGCAGTACTTC.